The 10 T cell receptor beta chains below all came from one sample that was sequenced in a study of blood T cell repertoires in COVID-19. TCRdb keeps only in-frame clones here, not all; method: immunoSEQ multiplex PCR. The table shows about 74,000 clones, with 90% to 95% occurring only once. Sequenced sample: peripheral blood. These TCRs come from a man aged 45 to 65 with COVID-19, enrolled during active disease.

CDR3 loop: CATSEDRAPYGYTF. In DNA form, the CDR3 reads TGTGCCACCAGTGAGGACAGGGCCCCCTATGGCTACACCTTC. The chain recombines TRBV24-1 with TRBJ1-2; 8 bases agree with TRBD1. CDR1 is KGHDR and CDR2 is SFDVKD in the germline V gene. V was clipped by 4 bases and J by 4 bases; unmatched bases: 4. There are 14 residues in the CDR3.

The CDR3: CASSSSLTGSYGYTF. CDR3 sequence (DNA): TGTGCCAGCAGCTCCTCCCTGACAGGGAGCTATGGCTACACCTTC. This sequence joins TRBV7-9 and TRBJ1-2; 7 bases match TRBD1. The germline V gene has CDR1 SEHNR and CDR2 FQNEAQ (reference sequence). This CDR3 has 15 amino acids. The V segment lost 4 bases and the J segment 4 bases; nucleotides outside the gene matches: 9. Drawing the rest from reference TRBV7-9 and TRBJ1-2, the complete variable domain is DTGVSQNPRHKITKRGQNVTFRCDPISEHNRLYWYRQTLGQGPEFLTYFQNEAQLEKSRLLSDRFSAERPKGSFSTLEIQRTEQGDSAMYLCASSSSLTGSYGYTFGSGTRLTVV.

This clone was picked up one time. The rearrangement links TRBV7-7 to TRBJ2-5; 9 positions match TRBD1. The CDR3 contains 16 residues. V shed 1 base, J shed 1 base, and the junction held 4 bases outside the gene matches. Per the germline V gene, CDR1 is SSHAT and CDR2 is FNYEAQ (reference sequence). The CDR3, as DNA: TGTGCCAGCAGCTTAGGGCCGGGACAGGGCCAAGAGACCCAGTACTTC. This gives the protein CASSLGPGQGQETQYF.

The chain uses TRBV4-1 and TRBJ1-5, with D perhaps matching TRBD1 (6 bases). Germline loops: CDR1 MGHRA, CDR2 YSYEKL. Trimming took off 0 bases at V and 6 bases at J, with 15 bases between the two ends. The CDR3 loop spans 16 amino acids. The CDR3 DNA follows: TGCGCCAGCAGCCAAGAAGGGGAGGGGGGAGGTCAGCCCCAGCATTTT. Its protein is CASSQEGEGGGQPQHF.

This chain links TRBV5-1 with TRBJ1-6, with D possibly being TRBD1 (5 bases). Trimming stripped 5 bases from V and 2 bases from J, with 14 bases between. The CDR3 spans 16 residues. Germline V lookup: CDR1 SGHRS, CDR2 YFSETQ. For the CDR3, the DNA is TGCGCCAGCAGGGTACAGGTCGGCGCCTATAATTCACCCCTCCACTTT. This codes for CASRVQVGAYNSPLHF. Drawing the rest from reference TRBV5-1 and TRBJ1-6, the complete variable domain is KAGVTQTPRYLIKTRGQQVTLSCSPISGHRSVSWYQQTPGQGLQFLFEYFSETQRNKGNFPGRFSGRQFSNSRSEMNVSTLELGDSALYLCASRVQVGAYNSPLHFGNGTRLTVT.

The gene calls are TRBV7-9 and TRBJ2-5, with a possible D match to TRBD2 (5 bases). The germline V and J ends were trimmed by 4 bases and 1 base, with 16 bases remaining between them. This CDR3 contains 16 residues. CDR1 and CDR2 (germline): SEHNR, FQNEAQ (reference sequence). The DNA of the CDR3 is TGTGCCAGCAGCTCGGAGGTGGGATGGGTCCAAGAGACCCAGTACTTC. Translation: CASSSEVGWVQETQYF.

V is TRBV3-1 (or the pseudogene TRBV3-2) and J is TRBJ1-1; possible D gene TRBD1, 5 bases. The germline gives CDR1 LGHDT, CDR2 YNNKEL (reference sequence). The CDR3 covers 14 residues. V dropped 1 base and J dropped 8 bases, with 14 bases sitting between them. The CDR3 loop reads CASSQVSQEIEAFF. The CDR3 coding sequence is TGTGCCAGCAGCCAAGTATCACAGGAAATCGAAGCTTTCTTT.

The chain joins TRBV2 to TRBJ2-2; D gene ambiguous. The CDR3 extends over 13 amino acids. Trimming shortened V by 2 bases and J by 7 bases, and 8 bases separated the two germline ends. Germline V gene lookup returns CDR1 SNHLY and CDR2 FYNNEI. This CDR3 reads CASSEQVLGELFF. The CDR3 DNA is TGTGCCAGCAGTGAACAGGTTCTCGGGGAGCTGTTTTTT.

The chain couples TRBV11-1 to TRBJ2-5; possible D gene TRBD1, 6 bases. In germline, CDR1 is SGHAT, CDR2 FQDESV (reference sequence). This CDR3 is built from 14 residues. The V end lost 1 base, the J end lost 4 bases, and 10 bases lay between the germline ends. CDR3 nucleotide sequence: TGTGCCAGCAGCTTAGGCAGGGGCGGAGAGACCCAGTACTTC. It yields the protein CASSLGRGGETQYF.

The V and J genes are TRBV7-5 and TRBJ2-1; the table assigns TRBD2, which was not confirmed against the DNA. TRBV7-5 constitutes a pseudogene. The CDR3 totals 17 residues. The CDR3, as DNA: TGTGTCAGAAGCCCAAGCGGCGGGGAGTCCTCCTACAATGAGCAGTTCTTC. This codes for CVRSPSGGESSYNEQFF.